This T cell receptor (beta chain) was identified in a study of CD8+ T cells in alopecia areata. Treatment specified: oral pan-JAK inhibitor, 5-10 mg twice daily. Peripheral blood and lesional scalp punch biopsies were taken from alopecia areata patients. Germline CDR1 and CDR2: SEHNR and FQNEAQ (reference sequence). Trimming took 7 bases from V and 1 from J, leaving 12 bases between them. This CDR3 region has 14 residues. Study-level points and caveats: Amid tofacitinib therapy, many expanded lesional clones stayed present in scalp and blood.

Concerning this clone itself: Antigen: not known.

It was cDNA, reverse transcribed from extracted RNA, that served as the sequencing template. Using immunoSEQ multiplex PCR, the repertoire was profiled, and TCRdb retains in-frame clones only, with some absent. The sample has around 270,000 clones, roughly 64% seen once; the top ten hold about 1.8%. The source of this sequence is a human donor with alopecia areata. The V call is TRBV7-9, the J call TRBJ2-3; the D is unclear. The sample was CD4+ T cells sorted from blood, taken at week 24, from a patient treated with tofacitinib. The CDR3 bases are TGTGCCAGCAACCCCTCGTGGCGCACAGATACGCAGTATTTT. Encoded protein: CASNPSWRTDTQYF.